This T cell receptor (beta chain) was recorded in a study of cytomegalovirus exposure and HLA in healthy donors (dated by TCRdb to about 2017). With respect to the entire study: The roughly 670 repertoires of the first cohort and the 120 validation repertoires were produced on the same platform, according to a later analysis. Besides the first cohort of approximately 710 subjects, a separate validation cohort made up of 120 different subjects was used. High-throughput TCR immunosequencing, statistical association of individual TCRs with disease status, and machine learning were combined to predict cytomegalovirus infection status. The study was designed to test whether signatures of past pathogen exposure could be identified by cataloging public T cell receptors.

General findings and caveats noted by the study authors: The authors suggested that the approach could potentially be extended to other disease states and immunological phenotypes. A later analysis had no HLA typing for the validation cohort, so co-occurrence there was scored across all 130 or so repertoires. The study listed approximately 150 TCR beta chains as associated with cytomegalovirus. While some public TCRs were present in many individuals, most TCR sequences turned up only very rarely across donors. Cytomegalovirus status was reported to be diagnosed by the classifier with high specificity and sensitivity in both the original and validation cohorts. A few of the identified cytomegalovirus-associated TCR beta chains were confirmed in vitro to be specific for cytomegalovirus antigens. A later analysis found that TCRs clustered in the first cohort also tended to co-occur in the approximately 120 validation repertoires, with approximately 95% of cluster scores above 0.

As to this clone: Its antigen specificity is not known. No base-level quality is on record; no much larger clone is a single base apart.

The donors belonged to the validation cohort of over a hundred subjects, which was separate from the roughly 670-subject first cohort. Library preparation used the immunoSEQ multiplex PCR assay. In the source study's methods: A statistical classification framework was developed to diagnose cytomegalovirus status using the catalog of TCR beta chain sequences. TCRdb mirrors the immuneACCESS table, restricted to in-frame sequences. Some clones are absent from its copies; in checked studies, under half trace to an unresolved V gene, and the reason for the others is unknown. The D gene and trimming were derived from the DNA, and the V and J assignments and clone size from that table. The sample table shows 300,000 or so clones, and 88% are seen once. The ten largest clones add up to around 0.88% of the sample. This sequence was found in a man aged 25-45 years in good health and CMV-seronegative. Specimen: PBMCs.

The DNA sequence is TGTGCCAGCAGCTTGCAGATGTACTACGAGCAGTACTTC. This translates into CASSLQMYYEQYF. The chain joins TRBV5-6 to TRBJ2-7; there is no confident call for the D gene. The germline ends are 8 bases apart after V is trimmed by 1 base and J by 3 bases. CDR1 is given as SGHDT and CDR2 as YYEEEE, both from the germline V gene. Spanning cysteine to phenylalanine, the CDR3 consists of 13 amino acids. Here the CDR3 DNA is all that survives: 39 bases in frame from base 1. The full variable domain, with segments outside the CDR3 supplied by the reference TRBV5-6 and TRBJ2-7 proteins, appears as DAGVTQSPTHLIKTRGQQVTLRCSPKSGHDTVSWYQQALGQGPQFIFQYYEEEERQRGNFPDRFSGHQFPNYSSELNVNALLLGDSALYLCASSLQMYYEQYFGPGTRLTVT.